Detailed here is one T cell receptor beta chain. Its specificity is not known. Repertoires were generated with immunoSEQ multiplex PCR, while TCRdb's copy carries only in-frame clones and drops some. The sample records tens of thousands of clones, about four fifths being singletons. The sample comes from a study of OX40 agonist ivuxolimab in advanced cancers. The overall study: A male proportion of approximately 80% was recorded, with mean age around 55 years and range 23 to 79. Partial responses were recorded for three patients, including one with hepatocellular carcinoma and two with cutaneous melanoma.

The CDR3 consists of 16 residues. Germline V gives CDR1 SQVTM, CDR2 ANQGSEA. V gave up 6 bases and J gave up 7 bases; unmatched junction bases: 15. General observations from the study: CD4+ T cells averaged fewer expanded clones than CD8+ T cells. Partial responders at 0.1-3.0 mg/kg had among the lowest clonal expansion.

The V call is TRBV29-1, the J call TRBJ2-1, with TRBD2 matching 10 bases. The specimen comprised CD4+ or CD8+ T cells sorted from blood, sampled in a trial of the OX40 agonist ivuxolimab. The TCR was taken from an adult with an advanced solid tumor such as melanoma, head and neck, liver or kidney cancer. The CDR3 nucleotides read TGCAGCGTCGGCGGTCCGGGACTAGCGTCCGGGAATGAGCAGTTCTTC. It encodes CSVGGPGLASGNEQFF.